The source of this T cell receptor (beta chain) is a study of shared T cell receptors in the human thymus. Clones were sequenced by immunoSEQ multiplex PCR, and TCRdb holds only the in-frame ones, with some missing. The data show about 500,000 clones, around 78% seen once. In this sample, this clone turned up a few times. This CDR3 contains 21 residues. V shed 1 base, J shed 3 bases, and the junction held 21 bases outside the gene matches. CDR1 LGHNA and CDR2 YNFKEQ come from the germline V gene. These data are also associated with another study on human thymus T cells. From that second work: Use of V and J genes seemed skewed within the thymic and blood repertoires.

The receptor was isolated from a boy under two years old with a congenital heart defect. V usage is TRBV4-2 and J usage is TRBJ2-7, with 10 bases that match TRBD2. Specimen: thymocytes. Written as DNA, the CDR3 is TGTGCCAGCAGCCAAGCCCCCGTCGGGAACGAGCGGGAGGGCCACTACTACGAGCAGTACTTC. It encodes CASSQAPVGNEREGHYYEQYF.